The present entry profiles one T cell receptor beta chain with its context. A read error may be the cause here, since a much bigger clone is one base away. The germline gives CDR1 ENHRY, CDR2 SYGVKD. The CDR3 loop spans 15 amino acids. TCRdb re-derived calls from the 5' RACE reads in MiXCR, one entry per CDR3 protein. The table records 200,000 to 250,000 distinct CDR3 sequences, about 10% of them present only once. The record originates from a study of CD8 T cells in ankylosing spondylitis. Sequencing was performed on blood, either unsorted or a sorted T cell fraction (not recorded which). This receptor was taken from a male donor with ankylosing spondylitis or in good health (not recorded which). The chain is built from TRBV10-3 and TRBJ1-2, with 7 bases fitting TRBD1. The CDR3 sequence: CAISVSDRNVYGDTF. The DNA for the CDR3 is TGTGCCATCAGTGTTTCGGACAGGAACGTCTATGGCGACACCTTC.